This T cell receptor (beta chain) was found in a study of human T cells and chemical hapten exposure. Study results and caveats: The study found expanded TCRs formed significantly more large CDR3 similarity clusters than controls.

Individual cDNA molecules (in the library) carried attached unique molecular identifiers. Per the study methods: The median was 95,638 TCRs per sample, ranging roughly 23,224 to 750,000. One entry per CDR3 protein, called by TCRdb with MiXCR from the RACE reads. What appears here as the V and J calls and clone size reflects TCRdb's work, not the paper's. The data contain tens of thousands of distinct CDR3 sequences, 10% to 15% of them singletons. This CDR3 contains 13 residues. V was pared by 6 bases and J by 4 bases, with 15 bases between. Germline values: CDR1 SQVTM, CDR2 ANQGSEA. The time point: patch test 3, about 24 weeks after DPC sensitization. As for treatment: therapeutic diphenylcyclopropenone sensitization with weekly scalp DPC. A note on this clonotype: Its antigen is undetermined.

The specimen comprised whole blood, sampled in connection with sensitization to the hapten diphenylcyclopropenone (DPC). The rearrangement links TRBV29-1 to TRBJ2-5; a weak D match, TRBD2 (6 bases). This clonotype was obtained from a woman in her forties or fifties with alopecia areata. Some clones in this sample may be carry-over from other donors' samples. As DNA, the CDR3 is TGCAGCGTCCCTCTCCGGGGAGGAGAGACCCAGTACTTC. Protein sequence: CSVPLRGGETQYF.